This TCR beta chain emerged from a study of hypomethylating agent response in myelodysplastic syndrome. Generated by immunoSEQ multiplex PCR, the TCRdb table keeps only in-frame clones and is missing some. The sample lists 10,000 to 11,000 clones; 75% to 85% were seen once. Study-wide results and caveats: The cohort was small, with only 10 to 12 patients analyzed. No significant post-treatment change in richness, rarefaction diversity or clonality, across all patients or response groups.

Of note for this clone: The antigen is not known.

After removal of 6 bases from V and 0 bases from J, the junction contained 2 bases not matched to a gene. The CDR3 is 14 amino acids. CDR1 and CDR2 (germline): LNHDA, SQIVND (reference sequence). The sample in question was bone marrow, obtained before or after starting hypomethylating agent treatment for myelodysplastic syndrome (not recorded which). The rearrangement uses TRBV19 and TRBJ1-5; 7 nucleotides line up with TRBD1. The sequence was collected from a human donor with myelodysplastic syndrome. CDR3 region: CASSGTDSNQPQHF. The CDR3 DNA is TGTGCCAGTAGCGGGACAGATAGCAATCAGCCCCAGCATTTT.